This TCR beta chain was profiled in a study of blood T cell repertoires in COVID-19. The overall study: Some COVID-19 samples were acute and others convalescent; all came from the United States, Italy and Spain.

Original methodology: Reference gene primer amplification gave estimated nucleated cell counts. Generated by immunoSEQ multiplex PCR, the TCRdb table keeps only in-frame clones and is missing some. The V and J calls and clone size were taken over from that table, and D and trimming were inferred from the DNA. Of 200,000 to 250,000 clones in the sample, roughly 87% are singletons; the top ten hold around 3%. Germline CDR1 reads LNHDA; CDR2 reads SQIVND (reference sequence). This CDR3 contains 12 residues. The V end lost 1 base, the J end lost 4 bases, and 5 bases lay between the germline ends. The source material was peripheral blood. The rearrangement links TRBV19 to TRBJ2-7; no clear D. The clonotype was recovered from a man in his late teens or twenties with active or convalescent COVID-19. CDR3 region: CASSIGGYEQYF. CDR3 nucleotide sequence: TGTGCCAGTAGTATAGGAGGTTACGAGCAGTACTTC.